This TCR beta chain emerged from a study of T cell repertoires in cytomegalovirus infection. As for the study in general: It was recently identified HLA-C-restricted and well-studied HLA-B-restricted CMV epitopes that the study used.

One entry per CDR3 protein results from TCRdb running MiXCR on the reads. The sample contains about 500,000 distinct CDR3 sequences, more than 30% of which appear only once. Notes on the study in general: The ex vivo response showed dominance by HLA-C-restricted CMV-specific TCR beta clonotypes.

This clonotype was counted many times. Its antigen is unknown. The sequences come from cultured PBMCs, collected from culture after CMV antigen stimulation. This sequence originates from a human donor in good health (CMV status not recorded). Some clones in this sample may be carry-over from other donors' samples.

CDR3 sequence reads: CSASLAGLNEQYF. CDR3 DNA sequence: TGCAGTGCCAGTCTTGCGGGACTAAACGAGCAGTACTTC. The chain couples TRBV20-1 to TRBJ2-7; TRBD2 aligns across 7 bases. The CDR3 runs to 13 residues. Germline CDR1 and CDR2: DFQATT and SNEGSKA (reference sequence). V lost 6 bases to trimming and J lost 5 bases; unmatched junction nucleotides: 10.